This paragraph covers one TCR beta chain sequence. Germline lookup yields CDR1 LNHNV and CDR2 YYDKDF (reference sequence). V lost 5 bases, J lost 4 bases, and 6 bases lay in between. The CDR3 length is 11 residues. Sequencing was performed with immunoSEQ multiplex PCR; in TCRdb, only in-frame clones are kept and a portion is missing. This table has under 65,000 clones, approximately 93% appearing once. Specimen: PBMCs. The source is a man aged 40-50 years with rheumatoid arthritis. The chain links TRBV15 to TRBJ2-7; D unresolved. CDR3 residues: CATSGGYEQYF. CDR3 nucleotide sequence: TGTGCCACCAGCGGTGGGTACGAGCAGTACTTC.